This passage covers 18 T cell receptor beta chains from one sample sequenced in a study of CD8+ T cells in alopecia areata. Extraction of RNA preceded its reverse transcription into cDNA, which served as the sequencing template. TCRdb keeps only in-frame clones here, not all; method: immunoSEQ multiplex PCR. The sample has under 300,000 clones; around two thirds are singletons. The sample in question was CD4+ T cells sorted from blood, obtained at week 0. These receptor sequences come from a human donor with alopecia areata.

The rearrangement joins TRBV7-9 to TRBJ2-4; the match to TRBD1 covers 8 bases. The V segment lost 5 bases and the J segment 9 bases; nucleotides outside the gene matches: 15. CDR3 length: 16 amino acids. Germline CDR1 is SEHNR and CDR2 is FQNEAQ (reference sequence). The CDR3 spells CASSPTSAGGLGIQYF. The CDR3 DNA is TGTGCCAGCAGCCCCACCTCGGCAGGGGGCTTGGGCATTCAGTACTTC.

The chain couples TRBV7-8 to TRBJ2-5; D is uncertain. CDR1 and CDR2 (germline): SGHVS, FQNEAQ. V lost 5 bases, J lost 1 base, and 2 bases lay in between. The CDR3 totals 11 residues. The CDR3 is CASSAQETQYF. In nucleotides, the CDR3 is TGTGCCAGCAGCGCCCAAGAGACCCAGTACTTC.

The chain couples TRBV15 to TRBJ1-5; D gene ambiguous. The V end lost 5 bases, the J end lost 2 bases, and 7 bases lay between the germline ends. Per germline, CDR1 LNHNV and CDR2 YYDKDF (reference sequence). CDR3 length equals 13 residues. The CDR3 reads CATSPRRNQPQHF. CDR3 nucleotides: TGTGCCACCAGCCCCCGGCGCAATCAGCCCCAGCATTTT.

This chain connects TRBV29-1 to TRBJ2-5; TRBD2 aligns across 11 bases. The V and J ends lost 7 bases and 0 bases, in that order; junction bases with no gene match: 10. Germline CDR1 reads SQVTM; CDR2 reads ANQGSEA. The CDR3 sequence is 16 residues long. CDR3 amino acids: CSAQGLAGGYQETQYF. The CDR3 DNA reads TGCAGCGCCCAGGGTCTAGCGGGGGGCTACCAAGAGACCCAGTACTTC.

This clone was recorded a few times. The rearrangement links TRBV20-1 to TRBJ2-3; D ambiguous. Germline values: CDR1 DFQATT, CDR2 SNEGSKA (reference sequence). The ends were cut back, 7 bases at V and 4 bases at J, with 3 bases in the middle. The CDR3 contains 9 residues. CDR3: CSVADTQYF. The CDR3 region has the DNA TGCAGTGTAGCAGATACGCAGTATTTT.

The chain's CDR3 is CASSARTANGYTF. The CDR3 nucleotides read TGTGCCAGCAGTGCCCGGACCGCTAATGGCTACACCTTC. This chain joins TRBV2 and TRBJ1-2; D not resolved. The ends were cut back, 4 bases at V and 6 bases at J, with 12 bases in the middle. Per germline, CDR1 SNHLY and CDR2 FYNNEI. CDR3 length equals 13 residues.

This chain joins TRBV10-1 and TRBJ1-1, with 7 bases aligning to TRBD1. The CDR3 consists of 13 residues. CDR1 is WNHNN and CDR2 is SYGVQD in the germline V gene (reference sequence). Unmatched junction bases numbered 5, after V lost 5 bases and J lost 5 bases. This chain's CDR3 is CASSSTGRTEAFF. The CDR3 nucleotides are TGCGCCAGCAGTTCGACAGGGAGGACTGAAGCTTTCTTT.

The rearrangement joins TRBV27 to TRBJ1-2, with 7 bases that match TRBD1. CDR1 is MNHEY and CDR2 is SMNVEV in the germline V gene (reference sequence). Unmatched junction bases numbered 2, after V lost 3 bases and J lost 4 bases. The CDR3 totals 13 residues. This CDR3 reads CASSFSGGYGYTF. DNA of the CDR3: TGTGCCAGCAGTTTCTCAGGGGGCTATGGCTACACCTTC.

V gene TRBV18 combines with J gene TRBJ1-2; tentatively, D is TRBD1 (5 bases). Looked up from germline, CDR1 is KGHSH and CDR2 is LQKENI. The CDR3 has 14 amino acids. Trimming took off 2 bases at V and 2 bases at J, with 9 bases between the two ends. This chain's CDR3 is CASSPTGTNYGYTF. CDR3 nucleotide sequence: TGTGCCAGCTCACCAACGGGGACGAACTATGGCTACACCTTC.

The genes are TRBV30 and TRBJ2-3, with D possibly being TRBD1 or TRBD2 (5 bases each). V lost 1 base to trimming and J lost 0 bases, with 11 bases between them. The V gene's germline CDR1 is GTSNPN and CDR2 SVGIG (reference sequence). The CDR3 loop spans 15 amino acids. This CDR3 reads CAWSGGSSSTDTQYF. CDR3 coding DNA: TGTGCCTGGAGTGGGGGGTCCTCTAGCACAGATACGCAGTATTTT.

This chain connects TRBV9 to TRBJ1-1; no firm D call. Germline V CDR1 and CDR2: SGDLS, YYNGEE. Trimming removed 3 bases at V and 1 base at J, with 7 bases between. The CDR3 consists of 13 residues. The CDR3 sequence: CASSEPGNTEAFF. The CDR3 DNA follows: TGTGCCAGCAGCGAGCCAGGGAACACTGAAGCTTTCTTT.

In the case of this clone: One end of the junction is discordant with germline, which a read error may explain. The V and J genes are TRBV5-4 and TRBJ2-3; the D gene is possibly TRBD2 (6 bases). Germline CDR1 is SGHNT and CDR2 is YYREEE (reference sequence). The CDR3 has 14 residues. The CDR3 sequence is CASSLGLVQDSQYF. For the CDR3, the DNA is TGTGCCAGCAGCTTGGGACTAGTTCAAGATTCGCAGTATTTT.

CDR3 loop: CSVDQGGSTIYF. Written as DNA, the CDR3 is TGCAGCGTTGACCAGGGAGGGAGCACCATATATTTT. The gene calls are TRBV29-1 and TRBJ1-3, with D possibly TRBD1 on 5 matching bases. CDR1 and CDR2 from the germline V gene are SQVTM and ANQGSEA. V lost 3 bases and J 9 bases, leaving 12 bases between the germline ends. CDR3 size: 12 residues. The full variable domain, its missing parts supplied by reference TRBV29-1 and TRBJ1-3, is SAVISQKPSRDICQRGTSLTIQCQVDSQVTMMFWYRQQPGQSLTLIATANQGSEATYESGFVIDKFPISRPNLTFSTLTVSNMSPEDSSIYLCSVDQGGSTIYFGEGSWLTVV.

This chain links TRBV15 with TRBJ2-7; D is unclear. Deletions cut 1 base from V and 2 bases from J, with 6 bases between. The CDR3 extends over 13 amino acids. CDR1 is LNHNV, CDR2 YYDKDF, per germline (reference sequence). For the CDR3, the DNA is TGTGCCACCAGCAGAGGACGAACCTACGAGCAGTACTTC. Translating gives CATSRGRTYEQYF.

This rearrangement joins TRBV5-1 to TRBJ2-2, with D unclear. V was clipped by 1 base and J by 2 bases, with 3 bases between them. The germline gives CDR1 SGHRS, CDR2 YFSETQ. This CDR3 is built from 13 residues. The CDR3 coding sequence is TGCGCCAGCAGCTTGACCAACACCGGGGAGCTGTTTTTT. Its translation is CASSLTNTGELFF.

The rearrangement uses TRBV30 and TRBJ2-7, with 9 nucleotides matching TRBD2. V lost 8 bases to trimming and J lost 2 bases; unmatched junction nucleotides: 13. From germline, CDR1 is GTSNPN and CDR2 SVGIG (reference sequence). This CDR3 has 15 amino acids. CDR3 nucleotide sequence: TGTGCCCGGACTAACAGTGGACTAGCGACCTACGAGCAGTACTTC. Its protein is CARTNSGLATYEQYF. The variable domain in full, with the rest retrieved from reference TRBV30 and TRBJ2-7, is SQTIHQWPATLVQPVGSPLSLECTVEGTSNPNLYWYRQAAGRGLQLLFYSVGIGQISSEVPQNLSASRPQDRQFILSSKKLLLSDSGFYLCARTNSGLATYEQYFGPGTRLTVT.

This rearrangement joins TRBV12-5 to TRBJ2-3; D gene ambiguous. V was trimmed by 6 bases and J by 3 bases, leaving 19 bases between them. The germline gives CDR1 LGHNT, CDR2 FRNRAP. CDR3 length: 16 amino acids. The CDR3 DNA reads TGTGCTAGTGGGCAAAGACAACTTGGACCAACAGATACGCAGTATTTT. The encoded protein is CASGQRQLGPTDTQYF.

On this clone itself: One junction end disagrees with the germline gene, perhaps due to a read error. At the DNA level, this CDR3 is encoded by other sequences in the same sample as well. This sequence joins TRBV30 and TRBJ1-2, with TRBD1 matching 11 bases. CDR3 length: 13 amino acids. Germline-derived CDR1 and CDR2 are GTSNPN and SVGIG (reference sequence). The CDR3 here is CAWSGQGAGGYTF. CDR3 sequence (DNA): TGCGCCTGGAGCGGACAGGGGGCGGGAGGCTACACCTTC.